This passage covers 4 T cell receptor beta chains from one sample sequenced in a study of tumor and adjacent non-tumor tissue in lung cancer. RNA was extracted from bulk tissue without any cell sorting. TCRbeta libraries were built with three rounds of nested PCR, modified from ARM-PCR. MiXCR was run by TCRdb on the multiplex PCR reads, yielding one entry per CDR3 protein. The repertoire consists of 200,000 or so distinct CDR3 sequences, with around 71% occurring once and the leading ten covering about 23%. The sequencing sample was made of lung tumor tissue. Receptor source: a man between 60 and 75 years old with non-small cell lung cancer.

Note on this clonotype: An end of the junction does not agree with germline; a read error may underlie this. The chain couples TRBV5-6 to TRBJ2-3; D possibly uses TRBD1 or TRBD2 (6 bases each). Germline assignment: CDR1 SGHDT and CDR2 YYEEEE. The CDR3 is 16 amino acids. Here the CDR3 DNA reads TGTACCAGCAGCTTGGGGGCGAGGGGGGATTCAGATACGCAGTATTTT. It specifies CTSSLGARGDSDTQYF.

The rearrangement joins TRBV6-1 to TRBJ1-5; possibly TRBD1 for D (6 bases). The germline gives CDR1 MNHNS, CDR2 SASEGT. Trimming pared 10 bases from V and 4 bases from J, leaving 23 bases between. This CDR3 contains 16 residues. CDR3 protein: CATNEWVMTGNQPQHF. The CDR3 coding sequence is TGTGCCACCAATGAATGGGTGATGACAGGTAATCAGCCCCAGCATTTT.

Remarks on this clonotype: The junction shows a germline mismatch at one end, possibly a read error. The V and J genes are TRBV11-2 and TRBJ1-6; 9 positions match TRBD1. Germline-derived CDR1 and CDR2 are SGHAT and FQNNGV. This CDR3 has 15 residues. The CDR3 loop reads CAISLETGGFTPLHF. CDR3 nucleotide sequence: TGTGCCATCAGCTTAGAAACAGGGGGCTTTACACCCCTCCACTTT.

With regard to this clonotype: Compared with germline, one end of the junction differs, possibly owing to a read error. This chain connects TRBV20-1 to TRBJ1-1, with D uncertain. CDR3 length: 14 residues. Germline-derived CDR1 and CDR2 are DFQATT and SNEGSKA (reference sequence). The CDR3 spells CNATTNRENTEAFF. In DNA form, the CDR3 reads TGCAATGCTACAACGAACAGAGAGAACACTGAAGCTTTCTTT.